A selection of T cell receptor beta chains follows, all from one sample in a study of blood T cell repertoires in COVID-19. The data were produced by immunoSEQ multiplex PCR, yet TCRdb's version contains in-frame clones alone and is incomplete. The sample includes around 310,000 clones, 80% to 95% of them seen just once. The source material was peripheral blood. The receptor set was obtained from a woman under 40 with COVID-19, enrolled during active disease. CDR3s include the opening cysteine and the closing phenylalanine or tryptophan. The order of the fields is D gene, V gene, J gene, clone size, CDR3 DNA, CDR3 protein. The D gene is left open where the match is weak. Clone size is given for some rows only: seen once, a few or many times, or a class if the clone is expanded.

d_gene: TRBD1; v_gene: TRBV5-1; j_gene: TRBJ1-2; abundance: NA; CDR3nt: TGCGCCAGCAGCTTCTTAAAAACAGGGGTCGGAGGCTACACCTTC; CDR3aa: CASSFLKTGVGGYTF
d_gene: NA; v_gene: TRBV25-1; j_gene: TRBJ2-7; abundance: NA; CDR3nt: TGTGCCACCCAGAGGGGGTATAAGCCCTACGAGCAGTACTTC; CDR3aa: CATQRGYKPYEQYF
d_gene: NA; v_gene: TRBV4-3; j_gene: TRBJ2-7; abundance: NA; CDR3nt: TGCGCCAGCAGCCAAGATCCCCAGGGAAGGTTTTACGAGCAGTACTTC; CDR3aa: CASSQDPQGRFYEQYF
d_gene: NA; v_gene: TRBV7-9; j_gene: TRBJ2-7; abundance: once; CDR3nt: TGTGCCAGCAGCCCGATGGACCCTAGCACCTCCTACGAGCAGTACTTC; CDR3aa: CASSPMDPSTSYEQYF
d_gene: NA; v_gene: TRBV19; j_gene: TRBJ2-1; abundance: NA; CDR3nt: TGTGCCAGTATGAGGCGGAACTCCTACAATGAGCAGTTCTTC; CDR3aa: CASMRRNSYNEQFF
d_gene: NA; v_gene: TRBV27; j_gene: TRBJ1-2; abundance: NA; CDR3nt: TGTGCCAGCAGTTTACCGGTAACGAGAGATAACTATGGCTACACCTTC; CDR3aa: CASSLPVTRDNYGYTF
d_gene: NA; v_gene: TRBV27; j_gene: TRBJ1-5; abundance: once; CDR3nt: TGTGCCAGCAGTCTATACCCGGGAGACAATCAGCCCCAGCATTTT; CDR3aa: CASSLYPGDNQPQHF
d_gene: NA; v_gene: TRBV6-6; j_gene: TRBJ1-1; abundance: NA; CDR3nt: TGTGCCAGCAGTCGGACAGTGAACCAGGGGAACACTGAAGCTTTCTTT; CDR3aa: CASSRTVNQGNTEAFF
d_gene: TRBD1; v_gene: TRBV24-1; j_gene: TRBJ1-5; abundance: NA; CDR3nt: TGTGCCACCAGTGGACAGGGGAGTCAGCCCCAGCATTTT; CDR3aa: CATSGQGSQPQHF
d_gene: NA; v_gene: TRBV25-1; j_gene: TRBJ2-1; abundance: NA; CDR3nt: TGTGCCAGCAGTGAATGGGGCGGAAGCTCCTACAATGAGCAGTTCTTC; CDR3aa: CASSEWGGSSYNEQFF
d_gene: TRBD1; v_gene: TRBV28; j_gene: TRBJ2-7; abundance: NA; CDR3nt: TGTGCCAGCAGTTTAGTCACCCGGGACAGGGTGTACGAGCAGTACTTC; CDR3aa: CASSLVTRDRVYEQYF
d_gene: NA; v_gene: TRBV6-5; j_gene: TRBJ1-1; abundance: NA; CDR3nt: TGTGCCAGCAGTCCTCAGGGACTCGGCACTGAAGCTTTCTTT; CDR3aa: CASSPQGLGTEAFF
d_gene: NA; v_gene: TRBV9; j_gene: TRBJ1-1; abundance: NA; CDR3nt: TGTGCCAGCAGCGAGGGGTCTATCGCCCTTATGAACACTGAAGCTTTCTTT; CDR3aa: CASSEGSIALMNTEAFF
d_gene: NA; v_gene: TRBV5-1; j_gene: TRBJ2-7; abundance: NA; CDR3nt: TGCGCCAGCAGATCCCGGGAGTCCTCCTACGAGCAGTACTTC; CDR3aa: CASRSRESSYEQYF
d_gene: NA; v_gene: TRBV6-2/TRBV6-3; j_gene: TRBJ1-1; abundance: NA; CDR3nt: TGTGCCAGCAGTTACGGAGCCGACAGGAACACTGAAGCTTTCTTT; CDR3aa: CASSYGADRNTEAFF
d_gene: NA; v_gene: TRBV5-1; j_gene: TRBJ1-3; abundance: NA; CDR3nt: TGCGCCAGCAGCTCTGGGTGGGGGCTACTATCCGGCGAAAACACCATATATTTT; CDR3aa: CASSSGWGLLSGENTIYF
d_gene: TRBD1; v_gene: TRBV3-1/TRBV3-2; j_gene: TRBJ2-3; abundance: NA; CDR3nt: TGTGCCAGCAGCCCTTACAGGGGGCGGACAGATACGCAGTATTTT; CDR3aa: CASSPYRGRTDTQYF
d_gene: TRBD1; v_gene: TRBV15; j_gene: TRBJ2-7; abundance: NA; CDR3nt: TGTGCCACCAGCAAGGGGACAGAACCCTACGAGCAGTACTTC; CDR3aa: CATSKGTEPYEQYF
d_gene: TRBD2; v_gene: TRBV7-8; j_gene: TRBJ2-7; abundance: NA; CDR3nt: TGTGCCAGCAGCCTAGGAGGGTATGCTAGCGGACCCTCCTACGAGCAGTACTTC; CDR3aa: CASSLGGYASGPSYEQYF
d_gene: NA; v_gene: TRBV6-5; j_gene: TRBJ1-3; abundance: once; CDR3nt: TGTGCCAGCACCCCTACGAGCTCTGGAAACACCATATATTTT; CDR3aa: CASTPTSSGNTIYF
d_gene: TRBD1; v_gene: TRBV19; j_gene: TRBJ1-4; abundance: NA; CDR3nt: TGTGCCAGTAGGGACTACAGGGGCGGCGAAAAACTGTTTTTT; CDR3aa: CASRDYRGGEKLFF
d_gene: TRBD1; v_gene: TRBV5-1; j_gene: TRBJ2-1; abundance: NA; CDR3nt: TGCGCCAGCAGCCCACAGGGGGCAGGCAATGAGCAGTTCTTC; CDR3aa: CASSPQGAGNEQFF
d_gene: TRBD1; v_gene: TRBV9; j_gene: TRBJ2-7; abundance: NA; CDR3nt: TGTGCCAGCAGCGTAGCAGGGGGCCCTGCCTACGAGCAGTACTTC; CDR3aa: CASSVAGGPAYEQYF
d_gene: NA; v_gene: TRBV27; j_gene: TRBJ2-7; abundance: NA; CDR3nt: TGTGCCAGCAGTTTATCCCCAGTCTCCTACGAGCAGTACTTC; CDR3aa: CASSLSPVSYEQYF
d_gene: TRBD2; v_gene: TRBV18; j_gene: TRBJ2-5; abundance: NA; CDR3nt: TGTGCCAGCTCACGGACTAGCGGCCAAGAGACCCAGTACTTC; CDR3aa: CASSRTSGQETQYF
d_gene: NA; v_gene: TRBV6-5; j_gene: TRBJ1-1; abundance: NA; CDR3nt: TGTGCCAGCAGTACACGGACATACACTGAAGCTTTCTTT; CDR3aa: CASSTRTYTEAFF
d_gene: NA; v_gene: TRBV4-1; j_gene: TRBJ2-1; abundance: NA; CDR3nt: TGCGCCAGCAGCCAAACGAGTTCGGTGAATGAGCAGTTCTTC; CDR3aa: CASSQTSSVNEQFF
d_gene: TRBD2; v_gene: TRBV6-2/TRBV6-3; j_gene: TRBJ2-3; abundance: NA; CDR3nt: TGTGCCAGCAGTTACTTCACTAGCGGGAGTAGGGTGACAGATACGCAGTATTTT; CDR3aa: CASSYFTSGSRVTDTQYF
d_gene: NA; v_gene: TRBV28; j_gene: TRBJ2-2; abundance: NA; CDR3nt: TGTGCCAGCACTAGAAGGAGCAACGTTCAAACCGGGGAGCTGTTTTTT; CDR3aa: CASTRRSNVQTGELFF
d_gene: NA; v_gene: TRBV10-3; j_gene: TRBJ1-2; abundance: NA; CDR3nt: TGTGCCATCAGGCCCCGAACGGCGGGTGGCTACACCTTC; CDR3aa: CAIRPRTAGGYTF
d_gene: TRBD1; v_gene: TRBV6-5; j_gene: TRBJ2-7; abundance: NA; CDR3nt: TGTGCCAGCACAATCTGGACAGGGCTATCCTACGAGCAGTACTTC; CDR3aa: CASTIWTGLSYEQYF
d_gene: TRBD2; v_gene: TRBV5-1; j_gene: TRBJ2-5; abundance: NA; CDR3nt: TGCGCCAGCAGCTTGGGACTAGCGGGAGGGATTGGGACCCAGTACTTC; CDR3aa: CASSLGLAGGIGTQYF
d_gene: NA; v_gene: TRBV19; j_gene: TRBJ1-5; abundance: NA; CDR3nt: TGTGCCAGTAGTGTTTTTGGGGGGGACCAGCCCCAGCATTTT; CDR3aa: CASSVFGGDQPQHF
d_gene: NA; v_gene: TRBV5-1; j_gene: TRBJ2-5; abundance: NA; CDR3nt: TGCGCCAGCAGCTTGGTGGTCGGGGGAGAGACCCAGTACTTC; CDR3aa: CASSLVVGGETQYF
d_gene: NA; v_gene: TRBV28; j_gene: TRBJ1-5; abundance: NA; CDR3nt: TGTGCCAGCAGAAAAATGACGGGAAATCAGCCCCAGCATTTT; CDR3aa: CASRKMTGNQPQHF
d_gene: NA; v_gene: TRBV7-2; j_gene: TRBJ2-2; abundance: NA; CDR3nt: TGTGCCAGCAGTTTTAGGGGCGGGGAGCTGTTTTTT; CDR3aa: CASSFRGGELFF
d_gene: NA; v_gene: TRBV19; j_gene: TRBJ2-7; abundance: NA; CDR3nt: TGTGCCAGTAGTATAAGAGGAGGACCCTACGAGCAGTACTTC; CDR3aa: CASSIRGGPYEQYF
d_gene: NA; v_gene: TRBV19; j_gene: TRBJ2-7; abundance: NA; CDR3nt: TGTGCCAGTACTCAGGCGGGTACCTACGAGCAGTACTTC; CDR3aa: CASTQAGTYEQYF
d_gene: TRBD2; v_gene: TRBV7-2; j_gene: TRBJ2-1; abundance: NA; CDR3nt: TGTGCCAGCAGCTTCGGCGGGAGGCTAAACAATGAGCAGTTCTTC; CDR3aa: CASSFGGRLNNEQFF
d_gene: TRBD2; v_gene: TRBV5-1; j_gene: TRBJ2-5; abundance: NA; CDR3nt: TGCGCCAGCAGCGTGCTAGCGGGGGGGGGCGAGCAGACCCAGTACTTC; CDR3aa: CASSVLAGGGEQTQYF
d_gene: NA; v_gene: TRBV28; j_gene: TRBJ1-6; abundance: NA; CDR3nt: TGTGCCAGCACATTCAGGGGACGGAAGTCACCCCTCCACTTT; CDR3aa: CASTFRGRKSPLHF
d_gene: TRBD1; v_gene: TRBV2; j_gene: TRBJ1-5; abundance: NA; CDR3nt: TGTGCCAGCAGTGAAGAAGGGGGCCACAATCAGCCCCAGCATTTT; CDR3aa: CASSEEGGHNQPQHF
d_gene: TRBD1; v_gene: TRBV30; j_gene: TRBJ1-6; abundance: NA; CDR3nt: TGTGCCTGGACCAACCCGGGACAGGGGGGCTATAATTCACCCCTCCACTTT; CDR3aa: CAWTNPGQGGYNSPLHF
d_gene: TRBD1; v_gene: TRBV6-1; j_gene: TRBJ1-2; abundance: NA; CDR3nt: TGTGCCAGCAGTGAGCGCCCCGACAGGGGGGGAAACTATGGCTACACCTTC; CDR3aa: CASSERPDRGGNYGYTF
d_gene: NA; v_gene: TRBV18; j_gene: TRBJ2-2; abundance: NA; CDR3nt: TGTGCCAGCTCAGACTGGTTACTCACCGGGGAGCTGTTTTTT; CDR3aa: CASSDWLLTGELFF
d_gene: TRBD1; v_gene: TRBV7-6; j_gene: TRBJ1-5; abundance: NA; CDR3nt: TGTGCCAGCAGCCAGGGACAGGGTAGCAATCAGCCCCAGCATTTT; CDR3aa: CASSQGQGSNQPQHF
d_gene: TRBD1; v_gene: TRBV15; j_gene: TRBJ2-7; abundance: NA; CDR3nt: TGTGCCACCAGCAGATCGACAGGGGAGGTAAACGAGCAGTACTTC; CDR3aa: CATSRSTGEVNEQYF
d_gene: TRBD1; v_gene: TRBV9; j_gene: TRBJ1-3; abundance: NA; CDR3nt: TGTGCCAGCAGCGTAGACCCGGGACAGGGGGCTGGAAACACCATATATTTT; CDR3aa: CASSVDPGQGAGNTIYF
d_gene: NA; v_gene: TRBV19; j_gene: TRBJ1-2; abundance: few; CDR3nt: TGTGCCAGTAAAAGAAGGACAGTGGTTGGCTACACCTTC; CDR3aa: CASKRRTVVGYTF
d_gene: NA; v_gene: TRBV7-9; j_gene: TRBJ2-1; abundance: NA; CDR3nt: TGTGCCAGCAACCGGGACTCGAACCCCAATGAGCAGTTCTTC; CDR3aa: CASNRDSNPNEQFF